This T cell receptor (beta chain) was observed in a study of blood T cells in healthy people across ages. With a J-beta primer mix and a sample-barcoded 5' primer, a second PCR ran roughly 6 to 12 cycles. TCRdb independently ran MiXCR on the 5' RACE reads; one entry per CDR3 protein. The data show some 640,000 distinct CDR3 sequences, less than 35% seen once. The CDR3 totals 16 residues. With 2 bases clipped from V and 2 bases from J, the junction kept 7 bases outside the gene matches. Germline V gene data show CDR1 as MNHEY and CDR2 as SVGEGT. This clonotype was recorded many times. Sequenced sample: blood. The rearrangement uses TRBV6-2 or TRBV6-3 and TRBJ2-5; TRBD1 matches 8 bases. The receptor comes from a woman of 80 years or more in good health. For the CDR3, the DNA is TGTGCCAGCAGTTACCGGACAGGGCATATTCAAGAGACCCAGTACTTC. Amino acid sequence: CASSYRTGHIQETQYF.